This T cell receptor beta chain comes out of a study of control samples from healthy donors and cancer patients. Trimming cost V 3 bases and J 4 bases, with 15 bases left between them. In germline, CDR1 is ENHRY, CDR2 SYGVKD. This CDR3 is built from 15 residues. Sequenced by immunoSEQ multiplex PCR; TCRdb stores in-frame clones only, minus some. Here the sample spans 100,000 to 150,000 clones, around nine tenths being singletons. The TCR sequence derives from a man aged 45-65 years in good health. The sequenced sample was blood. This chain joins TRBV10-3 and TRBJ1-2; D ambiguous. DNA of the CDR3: TGTGCCATCAGTGAATCAGAGAGAACAATCTATGGCTACACCTTC. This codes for CAISESERTIYGYTF.